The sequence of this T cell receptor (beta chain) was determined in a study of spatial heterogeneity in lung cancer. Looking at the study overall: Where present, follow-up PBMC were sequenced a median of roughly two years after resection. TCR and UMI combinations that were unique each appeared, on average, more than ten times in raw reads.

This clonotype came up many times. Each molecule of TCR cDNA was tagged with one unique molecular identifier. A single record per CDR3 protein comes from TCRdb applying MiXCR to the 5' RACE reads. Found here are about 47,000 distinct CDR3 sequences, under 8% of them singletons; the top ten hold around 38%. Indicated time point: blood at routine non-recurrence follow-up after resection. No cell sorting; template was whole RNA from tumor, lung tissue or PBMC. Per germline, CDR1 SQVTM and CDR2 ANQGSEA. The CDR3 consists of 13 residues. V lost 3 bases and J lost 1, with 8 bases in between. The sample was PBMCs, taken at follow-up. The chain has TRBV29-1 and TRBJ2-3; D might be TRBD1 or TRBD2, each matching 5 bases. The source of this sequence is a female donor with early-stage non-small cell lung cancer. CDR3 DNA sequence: TGCAGCGTTGATGAGGGGCGCACAGATACGCAGTATTTT. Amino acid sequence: CSVDEGRTDTQYF.